The rows below give T cell receptor beta chains drawn from one sample of a study of blood T cell repertoires in COVID-19. Sequencing was performed with immunoSEQ multiplex PCR; in TCRdb, only in-frame clones are kept and a portion is missing. The sample has around 100,000 clones, 70% to 90% seen once. The specimen was peripheral blood. The receptors shown here come from a woman in her thirties with acute or convalescent COVID-19. Both conserved end residues are part of each CDR3. The D gene is left open where the match is weak. Clone size is shown for a subset of rows, as once, few, many or a class of expanded clone.

. TRBJ2-4 TRBV12-5 . 12 TGTGCTAGTGGTTTCGAGTGGGCCATTCAGTACTTC CASGFEWAIQYF
. TRBJ2-1 TRBV2 . 14 TGTGCCAGCAGTCGTCAGACTGACGAGGATGAGCAGTTCTTC CASSRQTDEDEQFF
few TRBJ1-5 TRBV23-1 TRBD1 20 TGCGCCAGCAGTCCACCCCTGACAGGGGCGCACCCAAATAGCAATCAGCCCCAGCATTTT CASSPPLTGAHPNSNQPQHF
. TRBJ1-1 TRBV5-6 . 13 TGTGCCAGCAGCGAGCAGGAGGGCGCTGAAGCTTTCTTT CASSEQEGAEAFF
. TRBJ2-3 TRBV5-1 TRBD2 14 TGCGCCAGCAGCGGTGGCGGGGGTGGGGATACGCAGTATTTT CASSGGGGGDTQYF
. TRBJ2-1 TRBV25-1 . 16 TGTGCCAGCAGTGAGTCCACTAGCTTGGCCTACAATGAGCAGTTCTTC CASSESTSLAYNEQFF
. TRBJ2-3 TRBV6-6 TRBD2 14 TGTGCCAGCAGTGGGAGGGACGGCACAGATACGCAGTATTTT CASSGRDGTDTQYF
. TRBJ1-3 TRBV3-1/TRBV3-2 . 18 TGTGCCAGCAGCCGTGTAACAGAACCCTTCTTCTCTGGAAACACCATATATTTT CASSRVTEPFFSGNTIYF
. TRBJ2-2 TRBV29-1 TRBD1 17 TGCAGCGTCGCCCCTATGAGACAGGGGCTGAACACCGGGGAGCTGTTTTTT CSVAPMRQGLNTGELFF
. TRBJ2-7 TRBV12-2 . 12 TGTGCAAGGGTGGACATAGACTACGAGCAGTACTTC CARVDIDYEQYF
. TRBJ2-7 TRBV10-3 TRBD1 12 TGTGCCACCAACCGGGACAGGGGCGAGCAGTACTTC CATNRDRGEQYF
once TRBJ2-7 TRBV9 . 13 TGTGCCAGCAGCGGGGTTCGGGACTACGAGCAGTACTTC CASSGVRDYEQYF
once TRBJ2-4 TRBV2 . 14 TGTGCCAGCAGTGAGGAGGTAGCCAAAAACATTCAGTACTTC CASSEEVAKNIQYF
. TRBJ2-7 TRBV5-1 . 14 TGCGCCAGCAGCTTGGATCGGACATCCGACGAGCAGTACTTC CASSLDRTSDEQYF
. TRBJ1-6 TRBV2 . 14 TGTGCCAGCAGTGAAGCGCGGGTAAATTCACCCCTCCACTTT CASSEARVNSPLHF
once TRBJ1-1 TRBV10-2 TRBD1 14 TGCGCCAGCAGAGGACAGGGAGAGAACACTGAAGCTTTCTTT CASRGQGENTEAFF
. TRBJ2-3 TRBV11-2 . 15 TGTGCCAGCAGCTTCCGCAGGGCGGGGACAGATACGCAGTATTTT CASSFRRAGTDTQYF